This TCR beta chain emerged from a study of chemoradiotherapy in HPV16-positive cancers (dated by TCRdb to about 2022). Turning to the overall study: Functional T-cell assays on cells from a couple of HPV16-positive patients defined candidate HPV-specific T-cell clones and common TCR motifs. Next, the candidate HPV-specific TCRs and motifs were followed in TCR repertoires from 80 to 90 patients with HPV-related cancers. The study asked whether T-cell immunity to the HPV oncoproteins E6 and E7 changes during chemoradiotherapy and whether this immunity affects survival.

Repertoires were sampled multiple times during chemoradiotherapy, which allowed clonal expansion in the tumor microenvironment to be followed. The CDR3 runs 14 residues from the cysteine to the phenylalanine. Only the CDR3 DNA stays, 42 bases, in frame from base 1. A distance of 8 bases separates the germline ends of V and J, which lose 3 bases and 0 bases respectively. CDR1 and CDR2 are read off the germline V gene as KGHSH and LQKENI. The library was produced with the immunoSEQ multiplex PCR assay. The clones in this table, taken by TCRdb from immuneACCESS, are in-frame only. Not every clone is retained; where verified, under half of the shortfall comes from an unresolved V gene, and the cause of the rest is unknown. The sample profile shows about 20,000 clones; roughly 89% of them were found once. The top ten hold around 2% of the sample. Study-wide findings and limitations: Among HPV16-positive patients, expansion of HPV-responsive T cells during chemoradiotherapy was associated with better recurrence-free survival. Expansion of candidate HPV-specific clones and E7-related TCR motifs was observed in the tumor microenvironment during treatment, whereas no such expansion was observed for non-HPV-specific T cells. The survival association was reported for HPV16-positive patients, and the functional definition of HPV-specific T cells was derived from only a couple of HPV16-positive patients.

This clone came up once. Its binding antigen is unknown. Nothing much larger sits one base from this clone, and base qualities are not available. The rearrangement combines TRBV18 with TRBJ1-1; too little of a D gene remains to name it. The sample here was blood, taken from a patient who underwent chemoradiotherapy. The receptor was derived from a human donor with HPV-associated anogenital cancer. In nucleotide form, the sequence is TGTGCCAGCTCACCGGCTCGGGTGAACACTGAAGCTTTCTTT. Its translation reads: CASSPARVNTEAFF.